This is a list of T cell receptor beta chains from one sample in a study of neurological immune-mediated disorders. Via MiXCR, TCRdb re-called the 5' RACE reads, giving one row per CDR3 protein. The sample comprises some 65,000 distinct CDR3 sequences, approximately 5.2% of which are singletons, and about 2.7% rests with the top ten. Sequenced input: PBMCs. The source is a woman aged 30 to 39 with multiple sclerosis. The CDR3 runs from the conserved cysteine through the conserved F or W. A D gene is named only where the DNA matches it firmly. Clone size is shown for a subset of rows, as once, few, many or a class of expanded clone.

j_call cdr3_length clone_size v_call d_call cdr3_aa cdr3_nt
TRBJ1-1 16 many TRBV7-2 - CASSFPPQGRNTEAFF TGTGCCAGCAGCTTCCCTCCACAGGGCCGAAACACTGAAGCTTTCTTT
TRBJ2-1 17 many TRBV9 TRBD2 CASSVGLGTSGYNEQFF TGTGCCAGCAGCGTAGGGTTAGGGACTAGCGGCTACAATGAGCAGTTCTTC
TRBJ2-1 16 many TRBV20-1 TRBD2 CSAPTPTSGGFNEQFF TGCAGTGCCCCGACTCCCACTAGCGGGGGGTTCAATGAGCAGTTCTTC
TRBJ2-3 16 many TRBV3-1 - CASSQEIRESTDTQYF TGTGCCAGCAGCCAAGAAATCAGGGAGTCCACAGATACGCAGTATTTT
TRBJ2-1 11 few TRBV10-3 - CAIRVTDEQFF TGTGCCATCCGAGTAACCGATGAGCAGTTCTTC
TRBJ1-4 14 many TRBV12-3/TRBV12-4 - CASSLGGGLEKLFF TGTGCCAGCAGTTTAGGGGGAGGGCTTGAAAAACTGTTTTTT
TRBJ2-7 14 many TRBV12-3/TRBV12-4 - CASSLSAGAGEQYF TGTGCCAGCAGTTTATCCGCGGGGGCCGGCGAGCAGTACTTC
TRBJ1-2 15 many TRBV5-1 - CASSLSKGSIYGYTF TGCGCCAGCAGCTTATCGAAAGGTTCAATCTATGGCTACACCTTC
TRBJ2-5 14 - TRBV18 - CASSPTRGQETQYF TGTGCCAGCTCACCCACGAGGGGGCAAGAGACCCAGTACTTC
TRBJ1-4 17 - TRBV3-1 - CASSQDLQTGSNEKLFF TGTGCCAGCAGCCAAGACCTCCAGACAGGAAGTAATGAAAAACTGTTTTTT
TRBJ1-1 13 many TRBV3-1 - CASVGKMGTEAFF TGTGCCAGCGTAGGGAAAATGGGCACTGAAGCTTTCTTT
TRBJ2-7 16 many TRBV20-1 TRBD2 CSAWTSGGTYSYEQYF TGCAGTGCCTGGACTAGCGGGGGGACCTACTCCTACGAGCAGTACTTC
TRBJ1-1 14 many TRBV5-1 TRBD1 CASSSGTGSAEAFF TGCGCCAGCAGCTCCGGGACAGGGTCCGCTGAAGCTTTCTTT
TRBJ1-6 14 many TRBV30 - CAWRAATYNSPLHF TGTGCCTGGAGGGCAGCCACCTATAATTCACCCCTCCACTTT
TRBJ1-1 14 many TRBV20-1 TRBD1 CSARQTGADTEAFF TGCAGTGCTAGACAGACAGGGGCTGACACTGAAGCTTTCTTT
TRBJ2-2 19 many TRBV7-2 - CASSLLRIGTLRNTGELFF TGTGCCAGCAGCTTACTTAGAATCGGGACGTTAAGGAACACCGGGGAGCTGTTTTTT
TRBJ2-7 14 many TRBV12-3/TRBV12-4 - CASSLEGSSYEQYF TGTGCCAGCAGCTTAGAAGGGAGTTCCTACGAGCAGTACTTC
TRBJ2-1 14 many TRBV9 - CASSVESVRNEQFF TGTGCCAGCAGCGTAGAGTCAGTGCGCAATGAGCAGTTCTTC
TRBJ1-1 16 many TRBV6-5 - CASSAPQGGKETEAFF TGTGCCAGCAGTGCTCCACAGGGAGGCAAAGAGACTGAAGCTTTCTTT
TRBJ1-5 13 many TRBV15 - CATSSGTNQPQHF TGTGCCACCAGCTCAGGGACAAATCAGCCCCAGCATTTT
TRBJ2-1 15 many TRBV20-1 TRBD2 CSARSPSGGVYEQFF TGCAGTGCTAGATCTCCTAGCGGGGGGGTCTATGAGCAGTTCTTC
TRBJ2-1 11 - TRBV12-3/TRBV12-4 - CASSQTNEQFF TGTGCCAGCAGCCAAACAAATGAGCAGTTCTTC
TRBJ2-3 14 many TRBV20-1 TRBD2 CSARFQAGGNTQYF TGCAGTGCAAGGTTCCAGGCGGGGGGAAATACGCAGTATTTT
TRBJ1-6 14 many TRBV4-2 - CASSQAQGNSPLNF TGTGCCAGCAGCCAAGCCCAGGGAAATTCACCCCTCAACTTT
TRBJ2-7 15 many TRBV20-1 TRBD2 CSGNGLAGSSYEQYF TGCAGCGGGAACGGACTAGCGGGAAGCTCCTACGAGCAGTACTTC
TRBJ1-2 13 many TRBV12-3/TRBV12-4 - CASRADTNYGYTF TGTGCCAGCAGGGCGGACACTAACTATGGCTACACCTTC
TRBJ2-1 13 many TRBV7-3 TRBD2 CASSQGTSGRRFF TGTGCCAGCAGCCAAGGGACTAGCGGCCGCCGGTTCTTC
TRBJ2-2 16 few TRBV7-8 TRBD1 CASSDRDRGLPGELFF TGTGCCAGCAGCGACAGGGACAGGGGGCTTCCCGGGGAGCTGTTTTTT
TRBJ1-5 14 - TRBV20-1 - CSAREGPIHQPQHF TGCAGTGCCAGGGAGGGGCCGATACATCAGCCCCAGCATTTT
TRBJ1-5 12 many TRBV20-1 - CSASEGGQPQHF TGCAGTGCTAGCGAGGGAGGACAGCCCCAGCATTTT
TRBJ1-6 15 many TRBV15 - CATSRDQIINSPLNF TGTGCCACCAGCAGAGATCAGATTATTAATTCACCCCTCAACTTT
TRBJ1-2 14 many TRBV20-1 TRBD1 CSAPTTGGVHGYTF TGCAGTGCACCCACGACAGGGGGCGTACATGGCTACACCTTC
TRBJ1-3 14 - TRBV9 - CASSDRSSGNTIYF TGTGCCAGCAGCGACAGGTCCTCTGGAAACACCATATATTTT
TRBJ2-6 15 few TRBV14 - CASSGDGTGANVLTF TGTGCCAGCTCCGGGGATGGGACAGGGGCCAACGTCCTGACTTTC
TRBJ2-7 13 many TRBV20-1 - CSARPGIAYEQYF TGCAGTGCTAGGCCCGGGATCGCCTACGAGCAGTACTTC
TRBJ1-1 20 many TRBV3-1 - CASSQEYQFIPTGLNTEAFF TGTGCCAGCAGCCAAGAATATCAATTTATCCCGACCGGGTTGAACACTGAAGCTTTCTTT
TRBJ1-1 13 many TRBV25-1 TRBD1 CATLDRVNTEAFF TGTGCCACCCTGGACAGGGTGAACACTGAAGCTTTCTTT
TRBJ1-5 15 many TRBV20-1 TRBD1 CSAATGQSSNQPQNF TGCAGTGCCGCTACGGGACAGTCTAGCAATCAGCCCCAGAATTTT